This is a list of T cell receptor beta chains from one sample in a study of blood T cell repertoires in COVID-19. The table came from immunoSEQ multiplex PCR; TCRdb's copy has only in-frame clones and leaves some out. The table records about 210,000 clones, 70% to 90% of them present only once. The sample consisted of peripheral blood. The receptor source for this set is a human donor in a cohort sampled during active COVID-19. The CDR3 runs from the conserved cysteine through the conserved F or W. D genes are given only for firm matches. Size values are once, few and many counts, or a class for expanded clones, and some rows have none.

size,V,D,J,DNA,CDR3
-,TRBV5-1,TRBD1,TRBJ1-2,TGCGCCAGCAGATCCGGGACAGGGTTCTATGGCTACACCTTC,CASRSGTGFYGYTF
-,TRBV7-9,TRBD2,TRBJ2-5,TGTGCCAGCAGTACTGGCACTAGCGGGAGGGCCAGGGCAGAGACCCAGTACTTC,CASSTGTSGRARAETQYF
-,TRBV28,-,TRBJ2-3,TGTGCCAGCAGTGTCGGTCCGCCTCATACGCAGTATTTT,CASSVGPPHTQYF
-,TRBV3-1/TRBV3-2,-,TRBJ1-5,TGTGCCAGCAGCCAAGGGTTGCCAGATCAGCCCCAGCATTTT,CASSQGLPDQPQHF
-,TRBV5-1,TRBD1,TRBJ1-2,TGCGCCAGCAGCTTGGACCCCGGGACAGGGGGTGTCTACACCTTC,CASSLDPGTGGVYTF
-,TRBV5-6,-,TRBJ2-7,TGTGCCAGCAGCTTAGGTGGAGGTGGACCACAGGGGCAGTACTTC,CASSLGGGGPQGQYF
once,TRBV29-1,TRBD2,TRBJ2-1,TGCAGCGGCCGGGGGGGGGCTTTGGATGAGCAGTTCTTC,CSGRGGALDEQFF
-,TRBV25-1,-,TRBJ1-2,TGTGCCAGCAGGGGGGGGAGCGTTCGTGGCTACACCTTC,CASRGGSVRGYTF
-,TRBV10-3,-,TRBJ2-4,TGTGCCACCTCGGGTGGCAAAAACATTCAGTACTTC,CATSGGKNIQYF
-,TRBV28,TRBD1,TRBJ1-2,TGTGCCAGCAGTTCGCGATTAACAGGGGGCTCGGATGGCTACACCTTC,CASSSRLTGGSDGYTF
-,TRBV10-3,-,TRBJ2-2,TGTGCCATCTCCGCGACAGCCAAAATTGAAAACACCGGGGAGCTGTTTTTT,CAISATAKIENTGELFF
few,TRBV5-4,-,TRBJ2-7,TGTGCCAGCAGCTTGGACTACTACGAGCAGTACTTC,CASSLDYYEQYF
-,TRBV9,TRBD2,TRBJ2-1,TGTGCCAGCAGCCTTCGAGCGGGAGTGGGCAATGAGCAGTTCTTC,CASSLRAGVGNEQFF
-,TRBV7-9,TRBD1,TRBJ2-7,TGTGCCAGCAGCCGACAGGGGAGGTCCTACGAGCAGTACTTC,CASSRQGRSYEQYF
-,TRBV7-3,TRBD2,TRBJ2-1,TGTGCCAGCAGCCCCCTTGGGACTAGCGGGAATGAGCAGTTCTTC,CASSPLGTSGNEQFF
-,TRBV11-1,TRBD2,TRBJ2-7,TGTGCCAGCAGCCCGGGACTAGCGGGAAGGTACGAGCAGTACTTC,CASSPGLAGRYEQYF
-,TRBV28,-,TRBJ2-7,TGTGCCAGCACCTCCCACCCCAGGGGCGAGCAGTACTTC,CASTSHPRGEQYF
-,TRBV5-4,TRBD2,TRBJ2-2,TGTGCCAGCAGCTTGAAGCGGGAGTTCGGCGGGGAGCTGTTTTTT,CASSLKREFGGELFF
-,TRBV11-3,TRBD1,TRBJ2-7,TGTGCCAGCAGCTTAGGGCAGGGGGCGCGCGAGCAGTACTTC,CASSLGQGAREQYF
-,TRBV6-5,-,TRBJ2-3,TGTGCCAGCAGTTTTTTAGCGTCTAGCACAGATACGCAGTATTTT,CASSFLASSTDTQYF
-,TRBV5-1,-,TRBJ1-2,TGCGCCAGCAGCTTGTTAGACTATGGCTACACCTTC,CASSLLDYGYTF
-,TRBV2,-,TRBJ1-2,TGTGCCAGCAGTTCCCGGGGAAGGGAAGCAGACTCTGGCTACACCTTC,CASSSRGREADSGYTF
once,TRBV4-2,-,TRBJ1-2,TGTGCCAGCAGCCAAGCGGCAGGGGACTATGGCTACACCTTC,CASSQAAGDYGYTF
-,TRBV30,TRBD1,TRBJ2-7,TGTGCCTGGAGTGTAGGGGGCAGGGATACGCATTTATCCTACGAGCAGTACTTC,CAWSVGGRDTHLSYEQYF
-,TRBV6-5,-,TRBJ1-5,TGTGCCAGCAGGCCTCAGGAAAGCAATCAGCCCCAGCATTTT,CASRPQESNQPQHF
few,TRBV5-4,-,TRBJ2-4,TGTGCCAGCAGCTTGGGAGATCAGGGTCAGTACTTC,CASSLGDQGQYF
-,TRBV6-4,TRBD1,TRBJ1-1,TGTGCCAGCAGTGCCCAGGGGGCGAACACTGAAGCTTTCTTT,CASSAQGANTEAFF
-,TRBV10-1,TRBD1,TRBJ1-5,TGCGCCAGCAGTGAGGGGGACAGGGGGAAGGGCAATCAGCCCCAGCATTTT,CASSEGDRGKGNQPQHF
-,TRBV5-1,-,TRBJ1-3,TGCGCCAGCAGCCTGGGATCTAGCTCTGGAAACACCATATATTTT,CASSLGSSSGNTIYF
-,TRBV2,TRBD1,TRBJ1-1,TGTGCCAGCAGCCTCCGGGACAGGGCGATGAACACTGAAGCTTTCTTT,CASSLRDRAMNTEAFF
-,TRBV25-1,TRBD1,TRBJ1-6,TGTGCCAGCGGACGAGGGGGCTGGTCACCCCTCCACTTT,CASGRGGWSPLHF
-,TRBV19,-,TRBJ2-5,TGTGCCAGTAACCTAAGCAAAGAGACCCAGTACTTC,CASNLSKETQYF
-,TRBV9,-,TRBJ1-2,TGTGCCAGCAGCCCGGACAGTGCCGTTAACTATGGCTACACCTTC,CASSPDSAVNYGYTF
-,TRBV7-9,TRBD2,TRBJ2-5,TGTGCCAGCAGCTATCGGACTAGCGGGGATAAAGAGACCCAGTACTTC,CASSYRTSGDKETQYF
-,TRBV7-2,-,TRBJ2-7,TGTGCCAGCAGCTTCCCCTCGGTAACAAGTCCGGGGGAGCAGTACTTC,CASSFPSVTSPGEQYF
-,TRBV7-2,-,TRBJ1-2,TGTGCCAGCAGCTCGACAGGCACCAACTATGGCTACACCTTC,CASSSTGTNYGYTF
-,TRBV28,TRBD2,TRBJ2-7,TGTGCCAGCCAGTCAGCGGGGTCCCTCTACGAGCAGTACTTC,CASQSAGSLYEQYF
-,TRBV11-2,TRBD1,TRBJ1-4,TGTGCCAGCAGCATTGACAGGGGTGAGGAAAAACTGTTTTTT,CASSIDRGEEKLFF
-,TRBV19,TRBD2,TRBJ2-7,TGTGCCAGTAGTATAGTTGGGGAGGGTCTAGCGGAGGACGGATCCTACGAGCAGTACTTC,CASSIVGEGLAEDGSYEQYF
-,TRBV5-1,TRBD1,TRBJ1-2,TGCGCCAGCAGCTTGGCACGACAGGGGGCGGGAGGCTACACCTTC,CASSLARQGAGGYTF
-,TRBV27,-,TRBJ1-4,TGTGCCAGCAGACGGGACATAGGGGAAAAACTGTTTTTT,CASRRDIGEKLFF
-,TRBV7-2,TRBD1,TRBJ2-7,TGTGCCAGCAGCTTAGTAGGGACAGTAGCCCCCTACGAGCAGTACTTC,CASSLVGTVAPYEQYF
once,TRBV18,TRBD1,TRBJ2-5,TGTGCCAGCTCACCGACAATAGGACAGGGGGCAAAGGAGACCCAGTACTTC,CASSPTIGQGAKETQYF
-,TRBV2,-,TRBJ1-4,TGTGCCAGCAGTACCAGAGGGGGAACTAATGAAAAACTGTTTTTT,CASSTRGGTNEKLFF
many,TRBV27,TRBD1,TRBJ2-7,TGTGCCAGCAGTCGACAGACAGGGGGCGACGAGCAGTACTTC,CASSRQTGGDEQYF
many,TRBV5-1,-,TRBJ1-2,TGCGCCAGCAGGACAGACTTTAACTATGGCTACACCTTC,CASRTDFNYGYTF
-,TRBV7-6,-,TRBJ2-2,TGTGCCAGCAGCCCGGCGGGACCAGCCAACACCGGGGAGCTGTTTTTT,CASSPAGPANTGELFF
-,TRBV7-2,-,TRBJ2-6,TGTGCCAGCAGCCTAGAGCAGGCGCTCTCTGGGGCCAACGTCCTGACTTTC,CASSLEQALSGANVLTF
-,TRBV27,TRBD1,TRBJ2-1,TGTGCCAGCAGCAGAGGGGGCTATGAGCAGTTCTTC,CASSRGGYEQFF
few,TRBV9,TRBD1,TRBJ1-1,TGTGCCAGCAGCGTAAGGGGGCAGGGTGAAGCTTTCTTT,CASSVRGQGEAFF
few,TRBV27,TRBD2,TRBJ2-5,TGTGCCAGCAGTTCCAGGACTAGCGGGGGGATAGAGACCCAGTACTTC,CASSSRTSGGIETQYF
-,TRBV5-1,TRBD2,TRBJ2-1,TGCGCCAGCAGCCCCCGGGGTAGCGGGGGGGAAGATTTGTTCTTC,CASSPRGSGGEDLFF
once,TRBV6-2/TRBV6-3,TRBD1,TRBJ1-1,TGTGCCAGCAGTCCCTCGACAGGGGGCGCTGAAGCTTTCTTT,CASSPSTGGAEAFF
few,TRBV24-1,TRBD1,TRBJ2-7,TGTGCCACCAGTGCCCGGGACAGTCCTGAGGTCGAGCAGTACTTC,CATSARDSPEVEQYF
-,TRBV20-1,-,TRBJ1-1,TGCAGTGCTGGCACAGGCACTGAAGCTTTCTTT,CSAGTGTEAFF